Listed here are 14 T cell receptor beta chains from one sample, sequenced in a study of graft-versus-host responses after intestinal transplantation. The method was immunoSEQ multiplex PCR; TCRdb's version includes in-frame clones alone and lacks a portion of them. The data contain under 140,000 clones, just under 95% of them singletons. Their recognized antigens are unknown. The sequenced sample was unstimulated CD8+ T cells sorted from spleen or lymph node cells, obtained before intestinal transplant. The origin of the receptors is a human donor who received an intestinal transplant.

The J gene is TRBJ2-7, the V gene TRBV5-1, with 7 bases matching TRBD2. Losses at the gene ends were 4 bases for V and 6 bases for J; bases not matched to a gene: 13. CDR1 is SGHRS and CDR2 is YFSETQ in the germline V gene. This CDR3 has 15 residues. The CDR3 region has the DNA TGCGCCAGCAGCGTGGGAGGTGGGAGGGCCGTCGAGCAGTACTTC. Its translation: CASSVGGGRAVEQYF.

CDR3 nucleotide sequence: TGTGCCAGCACTGGCAGTCACATTAGTGGTGAGCAGTTCTTC. Its protein product is CASTGSHISGEQFF. The chain is built from TRBV27 and TRBJ2-1; D not resolved. V gave up 7 bases and J gave up 9 bases, with 19 bases separating them. CDR1 and CDR2 (germline): MNHEY, SMNVEV (reference sequence). The CDR3 is made up of 14 amino acids.

This chain joins TRBV30 and TRBJ2-2; D is perhaps TRBD1 (5 bases). Germline V gene sequence: CDR1 GTSNPN, CDR2 SVGIG (reference sequence). The CDR3 consists of 13 residues. Trimming shortened V by 7 bases and J by 0 bases, and 9 bases separated the two germline ends. The CDR3: CASTGANTGELFF. CDR3 DNA sequence: TGTGCCTCAACAGGAGCGAACACCGGGGAGCTGTTTTTT.

The rearrangement uses TRBV19 and TRBJ1-5; tentatively, D is TRBD1 (6 bases). The CDR3 consists of 15 residues. V was shortened by 6 bases and J by 1 base, with 13 bases between the two germline ends. Germline CDR1 and CDR2: LNHDA and SQIVND (reference sequence). CDR3 amino acids: CASSPGAGSNQPQHF. For the CDR3, the DNA is TGTGCCAGTAGCCCAGGGGCGGGAAGCAATCAGCCCCAGCATTTT.

V is TRBV2 and J is TRBJ2-1; 8 bases agree with TRBD2. J was trimmed by 8 bases and V by 8 bases; bases with no gene match: 11. This CDR3 comprises 14 residues. Germline lookup yields CDR1 SNHLY and CDR2 FYNNEI. The CDR3: CASGDSGEFDEQFF. In DNA form, the CDR3 reads TGTGCCAGCGGCGATAGCGGGGAATTTGATGAGCAGTTCTTC.

This clone has a handful of counts. The gene calls are TRBV21-1 and TRBJ1-2. TRBV21-1 is a pseudogene segment. The CDR3 is 9 residues long. The CDR3 here is CASSPPDTF. CDR3 DNA: TGTGCCAGCAGCCCCCCCGACACCTTC.

The chain employs TRBV5-4 and TRBJ1-1; unclear D gene. This CDR3 region has 12 residues. Per the germline V gene, CDR1 is SGHNT and CDR2 is YYREEE (reference sequence). The V end was cut by 5 bases, the J end by 1 base, with 6 bases between. CDR3 coding DNA: TGTGCCAGCAGTTCTGAGAACACTGAAGCTTTCTTT. Translation gives CASSSENTEAFF. Variable domain in full (rest from reference TRBV5-4 and TRBJ1-1): ETGVTQSPTHLIKTRGQQVTLRCSSQSGHNTVSWYQQALGQGPQFIFQYYREEENGRGNFPPRFSGLQFPNYSSELNVNALELDDSALYLCASSSENTEAFFGQGTRLTVV.

The V call is TRBV28, the J call TRBJ2-3; 9 positions agree with TRBD2. The germline gives CDR1 MDHEN, CDR2 SYDVKM. The CDR3 covers 18 residues. Trimming cost V 6 bases and J 2 bases; bases outside gene matches: 15. CDR3 amino acids: CASSLETRSSGITDTQYF. The CDR3 bases are TGTGCCAGCAGCCTTGAGACGCGTTCTAGCGGGATCACAGATACGCAGTATTTT.

This clone came up once. The chain employs TRBV6-1 and TRBJ2-1; 7 nucleotides line up with TRBD2. Losses at the gene ends were 3 bases for V and 0 bases for J; bases not matched to a gene: 5. Germline CDR1 is MNHNS and CDR2 is SASEGT. The CDR3 length is 16 residues. CDR3 DNA: TGTGCCAGCAGTGACGCCGTAGCGGGCTCCTACAATGAGCAGTTCTTC. Protein sequence: CASSDAVAGSYNEQFF.

In its sample, this clone was seen a few times. The genes are TRBV9 and TRBJ2-1; TRBD2 aligns across 8 bases. The CDR3 contains 13 residues. Germline V gene sequence: CDR1 SGDLS, CDR2 YYNGEE. Losses at the gene ends were 6 bases for V and 8 bases for J; bases not matched to a gene: 7. CDR3: CASNLGRGDEQFF. The CDR3, as DNA: TGTGCCAGCAACCTCGGGAGGGGCGATGAGCAGTTCTTC.

This chain uses TRBV30 with TRBJ1-1, with D maybe TRBD1 (5 bases). V was shortened by 7 bases and J by 0 bases, with 12 bases between the two germline ends. CDR1 is GTSNPN, CDR2 SVGIG, per germline (reference sequence). The CDR3 contains 13 residues. The CDR3 protein is CAYQTEMNTEAFF. CDR3 DNA: TGTGCCTACCAGACAGAGATGAACACTGAAGCTTTCTTT.

This rearrangement joins TRBV7-3 to TRBJ2-1; D gene ambiguous. Germline lookup yields CDR1 SGHTA and CDR2 FQGTGA. The CDR3 extends over 15 amino acids. Trimming took off 5 bases at V and 0 bases at J, with 11 bases between the two ends. The CDR3 nucleotides read TGTGCCAGCAGCCTTACTCCGAGCTCCTACAATGAGCAGTTCTTC. It encodes CASSLTPSSYNEQFF.

V and J are TRBV10-1 and TRBJ2-3; D is uncertain. The germline V gene encodes CDR1 WNHNN and CDR2 SYGVQD (reference sequence). The V and J ends lost 3 bases and 6 bases respectively, with 10 bases between them. CDR3 length: 13 amino acids. CDR3 in amino acids: CASSEGLGDTQYF. CDR3 nucleotides: TGCGCCAGCAGTGAAGGTTTGGGGGATACGCAGTATTTT.

This clone was observed a handful of times. The rearrangement joins TRBV5-6 to TRBJ1-3; D uncertain. The CDR3 covers 15 residues. Trimming left V 2 bases short and J 0 bases short, with 9 bases between. Germline V lookup: CDR1 SGHDT, CDR2 YYEEEE. CDR3 sequence: CASSLGTVSGNTIYF. The CDR3 DNA reads as TGTGCCAGCAGCTTAGGCACGGTCTCTGGAAACACCATATATTTT.